A selection of T cell receptor beta chains follows, all from one sample in a study of T cell repertoires in cytomegalovirus infection. TCRdb analysed the reads with MiXCR anew, one entry per CDR3 protein. This repertoire shows about 80,000 distinct CDR3 sequences, less than 4.5% found once; its top ten account for less than 5%. Input material: PBMCs. These receptors were obtained from a human donor in good health (CMV status not recorded). Some clones in this sample may be carry-over from other donors' samples. The CDR3 runs from the conserved cysteine through the conserved F or W. A D gene is named only where the DNA matches it firmly. Sizes are listed as once, few or many counts, or a class when the clone is expanded.

J gene	D gene	clone size	V gene	CDR3 protein	CDR3 DNA
TRBJ2-7	-	many	TRBV10-2	CASSPSTGAKEEQYF	TGCGCCAGCAGTCCGAGTACCGGAGCTAAGGAGGAGCAGTACTTC
TRBJ1-1	-	many	TRBV7-2	CASNLGQLPTEAFF	TGTGCCAGCAACCTGGGGCAGCTGCCCACTGAAGCTTTCTTT
TRBJ1-3	-	many	TRBV10-3	CAISESSGAGNTIYF	TGTGCCATCAGTGAGTCTTCTGGGGCTGGAAACACCATATATTTT
TRBJ2-7	-	many	TRBV4-1	CASSQDGQNYEQYF	TGCGCCAGCAGCCAAGATGGGCAGAACTACGAGCAGTACTTC
TRBJ2-1	-	many	TRBV28	CASSLQGRDEQFF	TGTGCCAGCAGTTTACAGGGAAGGGATGAGCAGTTCTTC
TRBJ2-2	TRBD1	many	TRBV28	CASSNRGLGSTGELFF	TGTGCCAGCAGCAACAGGGGCCTTGGATCCACCGGGGAGCTGTTTTTT
TRBJ1-1	-	many	TRBV7-2	CASSLIEGTEAFF	TGTGCCAGCAGCTTAATCGAAGGCACTGAAGCTTTCTTT
TRBJ1-1	-	many	TRBV12-3/TRBV12-4	CASSMVRGTEAFF	TGTGCCAGCAGCATGGTCCGGGGAACTGAAGCTTTCTTT
TRBJ2-1	-	many	TRBV12-3/TRBV12-4	CASRLKARTGGNNEQFF	TGTGCCAGCAGGTTAAAGGCCCGGACTGGTGGTAACAATGAGCAGTTCTTC
TRBJ2-7	TRBD1	many	TRBV12-3/TRBV12-4	CASSLVGDRSYEQYF	TGTGCCAGCAGTTTAGTGGGGGACAGATCCTACGAGCAGTACTTC
TRBJ1-5	-	many	TRBV7-2	CASSFLDGGWEPQHF	TGTGCCAGCAGCTTCCTCGACGGTGGCTGGGAGCCCCAGCATTTT
TRBJ2-4	-	many	TRBV28	CASSKTVTGNIQYF	TGTGCCAGCAGTAAGACAGTCACAGGCAACATTCAGTACTTC
TRBJ1-2	TRBD1	many	TRBV7-9	CASSPDREGDGYTF	TGTGCCAGCAGCCCCGACAGGGAGGGCGATGGCTACACCTTC
TRBJ1-5	-	many	TRBV12-3/TRBV12-4	CASSLGRPQGNQPQHF	TGTGCCAGCAGTTTAGGGAGACCCCAAGGGAATCAGCCCCAGCATTTT
TRBJ1-6	-	many	TRBV12-3/TRBV12-4	CASRPGRQYNSPLHF	TGTGCCAGCAGGCCAGGGCGTCAGTATAATTCACCCCTCCACTTT
TRBJ1-6	TRBD1	many	TRBV28	CASSPGQGGNSPLHF	TGTGCCAGCAGTCCCGGACAGGGTGGGAATTCACCCCTCCACTTT
TRBJ1-2	-	medium-sized	TRBV7-2	CASRETANYGYTF	TGTGCCAGCAGGGAGACAGCTAACTATGGCTACACCTTC
TRBJ2-1	-	many	TRBV7-2	CASSLRLPPYNEQFF	TGTGCCAGCAGCTTGAGACTCCCCCCCTACAATGAGCAGTTCTTC
TRBJ1-1	TRBD1	many	TRBV10-3	CAITGGRNTEAFF	TGTGCCATAACAGGGGGACGGAACACTGAAGCTTTCTTT
TRBJ2-7	TRBD1	many	TRBV6-6	CASRGTGGYEQYF	TGTGCCAGCAGGGGGACAGGGGGGTACGAGCAGTACTTC
TRBJ1-2	-	few	TRBV10-3	CAISGGWGYTF	TGTGCCATCAGTGGGGGTTGGGGCTACACCTTC
TRBJ1-4	-	many	TRBV7-9	CASSLGVEKLFF	TGTGCCAGCAGCTTGGGTGTCGAAAAACTGTTTTTT
TRBJ1-4	-	many	TRBV7-9	CASSPGKKLFF	TGTGCCAGCAGCCCCGGGAAAAAACTGTTTTTT
TRBJ2-2	TRBD1	many	TRBV28	CASSPNLGQEMNTGELFF	TGTGCCAGCAGCCCTAACCTCGGACAGGAAATGAACACCGGGGAGCTGTTTTTT
TRBJ1-1	-	many	TRBV7-9	CASSLPKTQNTEAFF	TGTGCCAGCAGCCTCCCCAAGACACAGAACACTGAAGCTTTCTTT
TRBJ2-7	-	many	TRBV6-6	CASSYGSGYEQYF	TGTGCCAGCAGTTACGGGTCAGGGTACGAGCAGTACTTC
TRBJ2-1	-	many	TRBV7-8	CASKFVPGWDSYNEQFF	TGTGCCAGCAAGTTCGTGCCTGGTTGGGACTCCTACAATGAGCAGTTCTTC
TRBJ2-5	TRBD1	many	TRBV28	CASTETGMGGETQYF	TGTGCCAGCACAGAGACAGGGATGGGTGGGGAGACCCAGTACTTC
TRBJ2-1	-	many	TRBV30	CAWSGYNEQFF	TGTGCCTGGAGTGGTTACAATGAGCAGTTCTTC
TRBJ2-1	TRBD1	many	TRBV5-4	CASSLGQGLYNEQFF	TGTGCCAGCAGCCTAGGACAGGGACTCTACAATGAGCAGTTCTTC
TRBJ2-5	-	many	TRBV7-2	CASSSDWNKKETQYF	TGTGCCAGCAGCTCGGACTGGAACAAAAAAGAGACCCAGTACTTC